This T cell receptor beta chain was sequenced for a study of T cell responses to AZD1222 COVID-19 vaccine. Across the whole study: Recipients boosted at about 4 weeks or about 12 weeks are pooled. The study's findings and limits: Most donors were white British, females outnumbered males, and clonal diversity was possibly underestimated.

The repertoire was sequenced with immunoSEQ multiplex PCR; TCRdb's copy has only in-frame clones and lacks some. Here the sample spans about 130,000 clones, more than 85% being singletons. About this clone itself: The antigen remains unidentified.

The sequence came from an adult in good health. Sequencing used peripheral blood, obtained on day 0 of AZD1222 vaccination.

The CDR3 loop is CASSLGGVRNIQYF. CDR3 DNA: TGTGCCAGCAGCTTAGGGGGGGTCAGAAACATTCAGTACTTC. The rearrangement joins TRBV7-9 to TRBJ2-4; a weak D match, TRBD2 (6 bases). The CDR3 contains 14 residues. From germline, CDR1 is SEHNR and CDR2 FQNEAQ (reference sequence). With 1 base removed from V and 6 bases from J, the gap between germline ends came to 10 bases.